This T cell receptor (beta chain) was recorded in a study of shared clonotypes between healthy human individuals. This was a deep-level run. Sorted-subset replicate PCR reactions contained 200 to 250 ng DNA, corresponding to tens of thousands of T cell genomes. Generated by immunoSEQ multiplex PCR, the TCRdb table keeps only in-frame clones and is missing some. The sample lists some 1.4 million clones, roughly 96% occurring once. Regarding this clone: Its cognate antigen is unknown.

Study-level results: What naive subsets generally showed was a larger estimated richness than memory subsets showed.

The V gene's germline CDR1 is SEHNR and CDR2 FQNEAQ (reference sequence). With 5 bases removed from V and 0 bases from J, the gap between germline ends came to 16 bases. The CDR3 runs to 16 residues. The clonotype was recovered from a man younger than 45 in good health. The chain combines TRBV7-9 with TRBJ1-1, with D hard to call. Sequencing was performed on naive CD4+ T cells sorted from blood. Subset specified: CD45RA+ positively selected. This CDR3 is CASSDFYEGVNTEAFF. The CDR3 DNA reads as TGTGCCAGCAGCGACTTTTACGAGGGAGTGAACACTGAAGCTTTCTTT.